This TCR beta chain derives from a study of spatial heterogeneity in lung cancer. Study-wide background: Researchers sequenced follow-up PBMC samples if they had them, and these came a median of approximately 2 years after resection.

Time point specified: blood at routine non-recurrence follow-up after resection. The study sequenced unsorted whole RNA from tumor, nontumor lung or frozen PBMC. This clonotype was picked up a small number of times. Trimming pared 5 bases from V and 1 base from J, leaving 17 bases between. This CDR3 is built from 16 residues. Germline V gene sequence: CDR1 MDHEN, CDR2 SYDVKM. TCRdb re-analysed the 5' RACE reads in MiXCR, keeping a single row per CDR3 protein. Counted here are approximately 30,000 distinct CDR3 sequences, about 10% occurring once; the ten biggest clones make up about 30%. The sequencing used PBMCs, collected at follow-up. The sequence came from a female donor with early-stage non-small cell lung cancer. This sequence joins TRBV28 and TRBJ1-1, with D maybe TRBD1 (5 bases). CDR3 loop: CASSVPPGPRNTEAFF. DNA of the CDR3: TGTGCCAGCAGTGTCCCACCGGGACCCCGGAACACTGAAGCTTTCTTT. The whole variable domain, remainder taken from reference TRBV28 and TRBJ1-1, is DVKVTQSSRYLVKRTGEKVFLECVQDMDHENMFWYRQDPGLGLRLIYFSYDVKMKEKGDIPEGYSVSREKKERFSLILESASTNQTSMYLCASSVPPGPRNTEAFFGQGTRLTVV.